This T cell receptor (beta chain) was obtained from a study of T cell repertoires in cytomegalovirus infection. TCRdb used MiXCR to reprocess the reads, holding one entry per CDR3 protein. The data show around 770,000 distinct CDR3 sequences, about 28% seen once. Concerning this clonotype itself: Its target is unknown.

Germline CDR1 SGHAT, CDR2 FQNNGV. This CDR3 has 15 residues. V was pared by 5 bases and J by 5 bases, with 8 bases of the junction left unmatched. The sequenced sample was cultured CD8+ T cells from PBMCs, obtained from culture after CMV antigen stimulation. This sequence was found in a human donor in good health (CMV status not recorded). Some clones in this sample may be carry-over from other donors' samples. This chain uses TRBV11-2 with TRBJ2-3; 9 positions match TRBD2. Written as DNA, the CDR3 is TGTGCCAGCAGCCGGAGGGAGCGGGGGGAAGATACGCAGTATTTT. Its translation: CASSRRERGEDTQYF.